The 29 T cell receptor beta chains below all came from one sample that was sequenced in a study of cytomegalovirus exposure and HLA in healthy donors. PCR was performed using 60 Vbeta and 13 Jbeta primers. The table came from immunoSEQ multiplex PCR; TCRdb's copy has only in-frame clones and leaves some out. This sample yields around 210,000 clones, of which 70% to 90% are seen a single time; 0.2% to 0.25% belongs to the top ten. Sequencing was done on a sample of PBMCs. These TCRs come from a girl under 10 years old in good health and CMV-seronegative.

This clone was found once. One end of the junction is discordant with germline, which a read error may explain. This chain uses TRBV7-9 with TRBJ1-2; D is undetermined. The V gene's germline CDR1 is SEHNR and CDR2 FQNEAQ (reference sequence). This CDR3 has 16 residues. DNA of the CDR3: TGTTCCAGCAGCCCCCGTGGAGGCCCCCAGCACTATGGCTACACCTTC. Protein product: CSSSPRGGPQHYGYTF. Full variable domain (outside the CDR3, taken from reference TRBV7-9 and TRBJ1-2): DTGVSQNPRHKITKRGQNVTFRCDPISEHNRLYWYRQTLGQGPEFLTYFQNEAQLEKSRLLSDRFSAERPKGSFSTLEIQRTEQGDSAMYLCSSSPRGGPQHYGYTFGSGTRLTVV.

The gene calls are TRBV6-5 and TRBJ2-5, with D perhaps matching TRBD2 (5 bases). The J call is uncertain, as TRBJ2-7 better fits the DNA end. The CDR3 covers 14 residues. Germline CDR1 MNHEY, CDR2 SVGAGI. In DNA form, the CDR3 reads TGTGCCAGCAGTTACCGGCACGGGGTCTACGAGCAGTACTTC. This gives the protein CASSYRHGVYEQYF.

The chain carries TRBV7-9 and TRBJ2-1, with 8 nucleotides matching TRBD1. Germline V gives CDR1 SEHNR, CDR2 FQNEAQ (reference sequence). The V gene end was trimmed by 2 bases and the J gene end by 8 bases; junction bases not matched to a gene: 2. The CDR3 consists of 13 residues. The CDR3 is CASSLQGADEQFF. In DNA form, the CDR3 reads TGTGCCAGCAGCTTACAGGGGGCCGATGAGCAGTTCTTC.

The chain joins TRBV27 to TRBJ1-6; D unresolved. The germline V gene encodes CDR1 MNHEY and CDR2 SMNVEV (reference sequence). Trimming cost V 0 bases and J 9 bases, with 9 bases left between them. The CDR3 sequence is 14 residues long. DNA of the CDR3: TGTGCCAGCAGTTTATCCCGGGGAGGTTCACCCCTCCACTTT. Translation: CASSLSRGGSPLHF.

V and J are TRBV28 and TRBJ1-1; 8 nucleotides match TRBD1. Germline CDR1 and CDR2: MDHEN and SYDVKM. V was pared by 4 bases and J by 1 base, with 11 bases of the junction left unmatched. This CDR3 is built from 17 residues. The CDR3 nucleotides read TGTGCCAGCAGTTCTCGGAGACAGGGGCTGAGGAACACTGAAGCTTTCTTT. As protein: CASSSRRQGLRNTEAFF.

The gene calls are TRBV6-5 and TRBJ1-1, with 10 bases lining up with TRBD1. Germline assignment: CDR1 MNHEY and CDR2 SVGAGI. CDR3 size: 15 residues. V trimming: 5 bases; J trimming: 0 bases; junction bases outside the gene matches: 3. CDR3 amino acids: CASSGDRGLNTEAFF. The DNA for the CDR3 is TGTGCCAGCAGTGGGGACAGGGGCCTGAACACTGAAGCTTTCTTT.

V and J are TRBV15 and TRBJ2-5; D is possibly TRBD2 (6 bases). CDR1 is LNHNV and CDR2 is YYDKDF in the germline V gene (reference sequence). V was pared by 1 base and J by 9 bases, with 21 bases between. The CDR3 is made up of 16 amino acids. The DNA of the CDR3 is TGTGCCACCAGCAGAGGATCTGAAGCGGGCTCTGGGGCCCAGTACTTC. Translation: CATSRGSEAGSGAQYF.

The gene calls are TRBV5-1 and TRBJ2-5; TRBD2 matches at 10 bases. Trimming removed 1 base from V and 3 bases from J; junction bases left unmatched: 6. The length of the CDR3 is 16 residues. Germline V gene sequence: CDR1 SGHRS, CDR2 YFSETQ. The CDR3 protein is CASSLLASGGKETQYF. The CDR3 bases are TGCGCCAGCAGCTTGTTGGCTAGCGGGGGCAAAGAGACCCAGTACTTC.

This chain joins TRBV5-1 and TRBJ2-5; 10 nucleotides align to TRBD2. CDR1 is SGHRS and CDR2 is YFSETQ in the germline V gene. Losses at the gene ends were 4 bases for V and 9 bases for J; bases not matched to a gene: 12. The CDR3 runs to 15 residues. In DNA form, the CDR3 reads TGCGCCAGCAGCCGACTTTTTTCTAGCGGGGGCTCCCAGTACTTC. Its translation is CASSRLFSSGGSQYF.

The CDR3 sequence is CASSLVTPGTVSYEQYF. CDR3 bases: TGTGCCAGCAGCTTAGTAACCCCCGGGACAGTTTCCTACGAGCAGTACTTC. The chain uses TRBV11-2 and TRBJ2-7, with 7 bases aligning to TRBD1. Trimming removed 1 base from V and 1 base from J; junction bases left unmatched: 10. The CDR3 runs 17 residues. The germline V gene encodes CDR1 SGHAT and CDR2 FQNNGV. The entire variable domain, with the rest obtained from reference TRBV11-2 and TRBJ2-7, is as follows: EAGVAQSPRYKIIEKRQSVAFWCNPISGHATLYWYQQILGQGPKLLIQFQNNGVVDDSQLPKDRFSAERLKGVDSTLKIQPAKLEDSAVYLCASSLVTPGTVSYEQYFGPGTRLTVT.

V gene TRBV7-2 combines with J gene TRBJ2-5; no firm D call. V was clipped by 5 bases and J by 5 bases, with 18 bases between them. Germline loops: CDR1 SGHTA, CDR2 FQGNSA. There are 15 residues in the CDR3. The CDR3 nucleotides read TGTGCCAGCAGCACACAACCGGGTCCAAGGGAGACCCAGTACTTC. It codes for CASSTQPGPRETQYF.

The chain links TRBV7-9 to TRBJ2-3, with D unresolved. The CDR3 is 11 residues long. V was shortened by 5 bases and J by 2 bases, with 2 bases between the two germline ends. In germline, CDR1 is SEHNR, CDR2 FQNEAQ (reference sequence). In nucleotides, the CDR3 is TGTGCCAGCAGCCTCACAGATACGCAGTATTTT. It is translated as CASSLTDTQYF.

The V gene is TRBV29-1, the J gene TRBJ2-3; TRBD2 is a possible D gene (6 bases). This CDR3 spans 11 amino acids. V was pared by 7 bases and J by 6 bases, with 11 bases between. CDR1 is SQVTM, CDR2 ANQGSEA, per germline. CDR3 sequence reads: CSGGTGDTQYF. The CDR3 region has the DNA TGCAGCGGGGGGACTGGCGATACGCAGTATTTT.

The gene calls are TRBV11-2 and TRBJ2-5; 13 bases map to TRBD2. The CDR3 totals 17 residues. Germline V lookup: CDR1 SGHAT, CDR2 FQNNGV. V gave up 4 bases and J gave up 5 bases; unmatched junction bases: 10. In DNA form, the CDR3 reads TGTGCCAGCAGCTACCCCTGGACTAGCGGGGGCATGGAGACCCAGTACTTC. It yields the protein CASSYPWTSGGMETQYF.

The CDR3 protein is CASSAGGTDTQYF. The CDR3 nucleotides are TGTGCCAGCAGTGCGGGGGGCACAGATACGCAGTATTTT. The J gene is TRBJ2-3, the V gene TRBV2; TRBD2 is a possible D gene (6 bases). The V end lost 4 bases, the J end lost 1 base, and 6 bases lay between the germline ends. Germline loops: CDR1 SNHLY, CDR2 FYNNEI. The CDR3 totals 13 residues.

This chain connects TRBV2 to TRBJ2-5, with D hard to call. Between the trimmed V and J ends, which lost 3 bases and 2 bases, there was a span of 7 bases. Germline assignment: CDR1 SNHLY and CDR2 FYNNEI. This CDR3 comprises 13 residues. The CDR3 protein is CASSEWQQETQYF. As DNA, the CDR3 is TGTGCCAGCAGTGAGTGGCAGCAAGAGACCCAGTACTTC.

The V call is TRBV28, the J call TRBJ1-6; D call uncertain. Trimming shortened V by 5 bases and J by 13 bases, and 21 bases separated the two germline ends. This CDR3 region has 15 residues. From germline, CDR1 is MDHEN and CDR2 SYDVKM. The CDR3 spells CASSLIRVTFRPLHF. CDR3 DNA: TGTGCCAGCAGTCTCATTCGCGTAACCTTCCGCCCCCTCCACTTT.

The chain employs TRBV7-9 and TRBJ2-5; 12 nucleotides align to TRBD2. Judging by the DNA end, TRBJ2-7 fits better; the J call may be wrong. CDR3 length: 15 residues. Germline V gene lookup returns CDR1 SEHNR and CDR2 FQNEAQ (reference sequence). CDR3: CASSPRLAGASEQYF. CDR3 coding DNA: TGTGCCAGCAGCCCGAGACTAGCGGGAGCTTCCGAGCAGTACTTC.

V usage is TRBV12-5 and J usage is TRBJ1-4; 11 bases are shared with TRBD1. Looked up from germline, CDR1 is LGHNT and CDR2 is FRNRAP. The CDR3 spans 14 residues. Unmatched junction bases numbered 2, after V lost 4 bases and J lost 7 bases. The CDR3 spells CASGSGTGGEKLFF. The CDR3 DNA sequence: TGTGCTAGTGGTTCCGGGACAGGGGGTGAAAAACTGTTTTTT.

This rearrangement joins TRBV10-2 to TRBJ1-2, with 7 bases lining up with TRBD1. This CDR3 has 14 amino acids. Germline CDR1 reads WSHSY; CDR2 reads SAAADI. J gave up 2 bases and V 4 bases, and 4 bases lay outside the gene matches. CDR3 amino acids: CASSGQGANYGYTF. The CDR3 coding sequence is TGCGCCAGCAGTGGACAGGGCGCCAACTATGGCTACACCTTC.

The chain is built from TRBV10-1 and TRBJ2-3; 14 nucleotides align to TRBD2. The CDR3 sequence is 17 residues long. Germline CDR1 reads WNHNN; CDR2 reads SYGVQD (reference sequence). V lost 0 bases to trimming and J lost 2 bases; unmatched junction nucleotides: 1. In DNA form, the CDR3 reads TGCGCCAGCAGTGAGTCGACTAGCGGGGGGGCCACAGATACGCAGTATTTT. Its translation is CASSESTSGGATDTQYF.

This chain joins TRBV10-3 and TRBJ2-5; 7 bases are a match to TRBD2. CDR3 length: 15 residues. The V gene's germline CDR1 is ENHRY and CDR2 SYGVKD. Trimming at V came to 0 bases and at J to 0 bases, leaving 1 base not matched to a gene. CDR3 bases: TGTGCCATCAGTGAGTCGGGAGGGTACCAAGAGACCCAGTACTTC. As protein: CAISESGGYQETQYF.

V and J are TRBV7-2 and TRBJ2-3; D is ambiguous. This CDR3 spans 16 amino acids. The V gene lost 5 bases and the J gene lost 1 base, with 16 bases spanning the gap. Germline V gives CDR1 SGHTA, CDR2 FQGNSA. CDR3 bases: TGTGCCAGCAGCGTTGCCCTCTCCGAGGGCACAGATACGCAGTATTTT. It codes for CASSVALSEGTDTQYF.

The chain recombines TRBV29-1 with TRBJ1-1, with a possible D match to TRBD1 (6 bases). Trimming shortened V by 6 bases and J by 1 base, and 15 bases separated the two germline ends. CDR1 and CDR2 from the germline V gene are SQVTM and ANQGSEA. There are 14 residues in the CDR3. CDR3 bases: TGCAGCGTCCGAAGGGGGTTAGGGAACACTGAAGCTTTCTTT. Amino acids: CSVRRGLGNTEAFF.

This clone was observed a single time. This rearrangement joins TRBV9 to TRBJ1-3; D unclear. Trimming pared 0 bases from V and 3 bases from J, leaving 10 bases between. Germline V gene sequence: CDR1 SGDLS, CDR2 YYNGEE. The CDR3 has 15 amino acids. The CDR3 is CASSVGGLRGNTIYF. Written as DNA, the CDR3 is TGTGCCAGCAGCGTAGGTGGTTTGCGTGGAAACACCATATATTTT.

The rearrangement joins TRBV18 to TRBJ1-2; the match to TRBD1 covers 10 bases. Germline CDR1 is KGHSH and CDR2 is LQKENI. This CDR3 has 15 amino acids. V was pared by 3 bases and J by 6 bases, with 7 bases of the junction left unmatched. Here the CDR3 reads CASSPLPTGGDGYTF. CDR3 DNA: TGTGCCAGCTCACCGCTCCCGACAGGGGGCGATGGCTACACCTTC.

This clone occurred a few times. The gene calls are TRBV2 and TRBJ2-7; D remains unclear. This CDR3 is built from 12 residues. The V end lost 8 bases, the J end lost 0 bases, and 8 bases lay between the germline ends. The germline gives CDR1 SNHLY, CDR2 FYNNEI. The CDR3 protein is CASFPSSYEQYF. CDR3 bases: TGTGCCAGCTTCCCCAGCTCCTACGAGCAGTACTTC.

This chain uses TRBV30 with TRBJ2-1; TRBD2 agrees at 13 bases. After removal of 4 bases from V and 8 bases from J, the junction contained 14 bases not matched to a gene. There are 17 residues in the CDR3. Germline CDR1 and CDR2: GTSNPN and SVGIG (reference sequence). The CDR3 DNA sequence: TGTGCCTGGACCAAAAGGCGGACTAGCGGGAGCCCAGATGAGCAGTTCTTC. It codes for CAWTKRRTSGSPDEQFF.

The chain links TRBV2 to TRBJ2-5; 15 nucleotides line up with TRBD2. The CDR3 is 19 residues long. The V gene's germline CDR1 is SNHLY and CDR2 FYNNEI. V dropped 6 bases and J dropped 5; count of bases not matched to a gene: 16. CDR3 coding DNA: TGTGCCAGCAGCCCTTCTTGGCGGACTAGCGGGAGGGCCGGGGAGACCCAGTACTTC. It codes for CASSPSWRTSGRAGETQYF.